Below, 30 T cell receptor beta chains from the same sample are listed, as sequenced in a study of CD8+ T cells in alopecia areata (dated by TCRdb to 2017 to 2018). For 4 to 6 biomarker-study patients, CD4+ cells were further sorted into CD25+CD127- cells. The library was obtained by the immunoSEQ multiplex PCR assay. RNA was extracted from all samples and reverse transcribed into cDNA, which served as template for TCR sequencing. TCRdb provides this immuneACCESS table in a form limited to in-frame rearrangements. Some clones are lacking; in checked studies, under half of them reflect an unresolved V gene, and why the rest are absent is not known. The sample table shows around 14,000 clones, and around 60% are seen once. Of the sample, nearly 4% falls within the top ten clones. The sample consisted of CD4+ Tregs sorted from blood. The receptors here all came from a human donor with alopecia areata.

J is TRBJ2-1 and V is TRBV6-8; D call uncertain. The CDR3 length is 12 residues. V was cut by 7 bases and J by 0 bases, with 4 bases left in between. The germline V gene encodes CDR1 MNHGY and CDR2 SAAAGT. The CDR3 bases are TGTGCCAGCACAGGCTCCTACAATGAGCAGTTCTTC. This codes for CASTGSYNEQFF.

The genes are TRBV5-1 and TRBJ2-7; 9 positions agree with TRBD2. Germline loops: CDR1 SGHRS, CDR2 YFSETQ. The CDR3 is 15 amino acids. The V segment lost 0 bases and the J segment 4 bases; nucleotides outside the gene matches: 5. CDR3 DNA: TGCGCCAGCAGCTTGGTGACTAGCGGAGGGTACGAGCAGTACTTC. It yields the protein CASSLVTSGGYEQYF.

This clone was observed a few times. The chain has TRBV5-1 and TRBJ2-1; unclear D gene. Germline V CDR1 and CDR2: SGHRS, YFSETQ. V dropped 0 bases and J dropped 5 bases, with 6 bases sitting between them. This CDR3 comprises 13 residues. The CDR3 coding sequence is TGCGCCAGCAGCTTGGTGGTTAACAATGAGCAGTTCTTC. It specifies CASSLVVNNEQFF. Together with reference TRBV5-1 and TRBJ2-1, the CDR3 gives the full variable domain: KAGVTQTPRYLIKTRGQQVTLSCSPISGHRSVSWYQQTPGQGLQFLFEYFSETQRNKGNFPGRFSGRQFSNSRSEMNVSTLELGDSALYLCASSLVVNNEQFFGPGTRLTVL.

This clone was picked up a small number of times. V gene TRBV5-1 combines with J gene TRBJ2-7, with 9 bases lining up with TRBD2. V shed 4 bases, J shed 0 bases, and the junction held 5 bases outside the gene matches. The CDR3 runs 15 residues. The germline gives CDR1 SGHRS, CDR2 YFSETQ. In DNA form, the CDR3 reads TGCGCCAGCAGCGGGAGCGGGAGGAGCTCCTACGAGCAGTACTTC. It encodes CASSGSGRSSYEQYF. The full variable domain, its missing parts supplied by reference TRBV5-1 and TRBJ2-7, is KAGVTQTPRYLIKTRGQQVTLSCSPISGHRSVSWYQQTPGQGLQFLFEYFSETQRNKGNFPGRFSGRQFSNSRSEMNVSTLELGDSALYLCASSGSGRSSYEQYFGPGTRLTVT.

This clone was found once. This chain uses TRBV25-1 with TRBJ2-1; TRBD2 agrees at 7 bases. This CDR3 contains 15 residues. Trimming removed 2 bases from V and 4 bases from J; junction bases left unmatched: 5. CDR1 and CDR2 from the germline V gene are MGHDK and SYGVNS. CDR3 in DNA: TGTGCCAGCAGTGAACGCGGGAGTGTATACAATGAGCAGTTCTTC. It codes for CASSERGSVYNEQFF.

This clone was seen more than once but under ten times. V usage is TRBV29-1 and J usage is TRBJ1-2, with a possible D match to TRBD1 (6 bases). V gave up 7 bases and J gave up 4 bases, with 13 bases separating them. This CDR3 has 12 residues. The V gene's germline CDR1 is SQVTM and CDR2 ANQGSEA. CDR3 protein: CSAADSFYGYTF. CDR3 nucleotide sequence: TGCAGCGCTGCGGACAGCTTCTATGGCTACACCTTC.

The rearrangement uses TRBV28 and TRBJ1-5; D is unclear. The germline gives CDR1 MDHEN, CDR2 SYDVKM. Trimming removed 3 bases from V and 1 base from J, with 4 bases in between. CDR3 length equals 13 residues. CDR3 sequence (DNA): TGTGCCAGCAGTTTCGACAGCAATCAGCCCCAGCATTTT. Translating gives CASSFDSNQPQHF.

The chain carries TRBV7-8 and TRBJ2-3; 16 bases line up with TRBD2. CDR3 size: 16 residues. V shed 5 bases and J 6 bases; nucleotides not matched to a gene: 5. Germline CDR1 SGHVS, CDR2 FQNEAQ. The CDR3 DNA reads as TGTGCCAGCAGCCGAGGGACTAGCGGGAGGGCCGATACGCAGTATTTT. Its translation is CASSRGTSGRADTQYF.

The chain combines TRBV7-8 with TRBJ2-7; D perhaps matches TRBD2 (6 bases). V shed 3 bases and J shed 3 bases, with 12 bases lying between them. Germline-derived CDR1 and CDR2 are SGHVS and FQNEAQ. This CDR3 is 14 amino acids long. The CDR3 sequence is CASSLGLPIYEQYF. The CDR3, as DNA: TGTGCCAGCAGCTTGGGACTCCCGATCTACGAGCAGTACTTC.

V is TRBV11-2 and J is TRBJ2-1; D is perhaps TRBD2 (6 bases). Germline CDR1 reads SGHAT; CDR2 reads FQNNGV. CDR3 size: 15 residues. V was cut by 2 bases and J by 4 bases, with 12 bases left in between. The chain's CDR3 is CASSLLGLQYNEQFF. DNA of the CDR3: TGTGCCAGCAGCTTACTAGGACTACAATACAATGAGCAGTTCTTC.

V gene TRBV7-2 combines with J gene TRBJ2-5; weak D call: TRBD2 (7 bases). The CDR3 has 16 residues. The germline CDR1 and CDR2 sequences are SGHTA and FQGNSA. V gave up 5 bases and J gave up 4 bases, with 20 bases separating them. DNA for the CDR3: TGTGCCAGCAGCCTAAACCCTAGCGGAGGGGGAGAGACCCAGTACTTC. Amino acids: CASSLNPSGGGETQYF.

This clone was seen only a few times. V gene TRBV5-1 combines with J gene TRBJ2-3; 10 nucleotides match TRBD2. From germline, CDR1 is SGHRS and CDR2 YFSETQ. The CDR3 has 16 amino acids. V lost 4 bases and J lost 5; bases outside the gene matches: 10. CDR3 loop: CASSPFWGLAKDTQYF. Here the CDR3 DNA reads TGCGCCAGCAGCCCTTTCTGGGGACTAGCGAAAGATACGCAGTATTTT.

V gene TRBV5-4 combines with J gene TRBJ2-1; D ambiguous. Trimming stripped 3 bases from V and 12 bases from J, with 10 bases between. CDR1 SGHNT and CDR2 YYREEE come from the germline V gene (reference sequence). The CDR3 is 11 amino acids. CDR3 amino acids: CASSSGFRQFF. The CDR3, as DNA: TGTGCCAGCAGCTCCGGCTTTCGGCAGTTCTTC.

The chain links TRBV2 to TRBJ2-5; D gene ambiguous. This CDR3 has 15 residues. Looked up from germline, CDR1 is SNHLY and CDR2 is FYNNEI. V was pared by 7 bases and J by 5 bases, with 20 bases between. The CDR3 spells CASTSFFRVSETQYF. The CDR3 DNA is TGTGCCAGCACCTCGTTTTTCCGGGTTTCTGAGACCCAGTACTTC.

The chain combines TRBV28 with TRBJ2-7, with D tentatively TRBD1 (6 bases). Deletions cut 6 bases from V and 5 bases from J, with 23 bases between. This CDR3 comprises 16 residues. The V gene's germline CDR1 is MDHEN and CDR2 SYDVKM. CDR3 nucleotide sequence: TGTGCCAGCAGAGGACCAAACAGGGTGGGTAAGGACGAGCAGTACTTC. Its protein product is CASRGPNRVGKDEQYF.

The chain joins TRBV21-1 to TRBJ1-5; TRBD1 reflects the table's D call only, with no check against the DNA. TRBV21-1 is assigned pseudogene status. This CDR3 spans 17 amino acids. The CDR3 region has the DNA TGTGCCAGCAGGGGGGACATGCTACATTGGCATCATCAGCCCCAGCATTTT. Encoded protein: CASRGDMLHWHHQPQHF.

The rearrangement uses TRBV29-1 and TRBJ2-1; D not resolved. The CDR3 is 13 amino acids. Between the trimmed V and J ends, which lost 6 bases and 2 bases, there was a span of 11 bases. Germline V CDR1 and CDR2: SQVTM, ANQGSEA. Written as DNA, the CDR3 is TGCAGCGTCTCCAAGGATCCCTACAATGAGCAGTTCTTC. Its translation is CSVSKDPYNEQFF.

V gene TRBV6-5 combines with J gene TRBJ2-3, with 8 bases identical to TRBD2. V shed 6 bases, J shed 4 bases, and the junction held 9 bases outside the gene matches. Germline CDR1 and CDR2: MNHEY and SVGAGI. The CDR3 length is 15 residues. The CDR3 DNA follows: TGTGCCAGCAGCGCAGCGGGAGTGAGGGCAGATACGCAGTATTTT. Translating gives CASSAAGVRADTQYF.

V usage is TRBV6-5 and J usage is TRBJ2-7; D is ambiguous. V was trimmed by 0 bases and J by 7 bases, leaving 19 bases between them. The CDR3 covers 16 residues. Germline loops: CDR1 MNHEY, CDR2 SVGAGI. The CDR3 nucleotides read TGTGCCAGCAGTTACTCTATTGTTTTGGGCGCAGAGGAGCAGTACTTC. It encodes CASSYSIVLGAEEQYF.

Here the CDR3 reads CAISTGPGDTQYF. In DNA, the CDR3 is TGTGCCATCAGTACGGGGCCCGGAGATACGCAGTATTTT. The gene calls are TRBV10-3 and TRBJ2-3; D could derive from TRBD1 or TRBD2 (5 bases each). The CDR3 is 13 amino acids. Trimming pared 5 bases from V and 5 bases from J, leaving 11 bases between. Germline CDR1 and CDR2: ENHRY and SYGVKD.

The rearrangement uses TRBV18 and TRBJ1-2, with unresolved D. The germline gives CDR1 KGHSH, CDR2 LQKENI. V lost 0 bases and J 6 bases, leaving 14 bases between the germline ends. The CDR3 has 15 amino acids. DNA for the CDR3: TGTGCCAGCTCACCACCAACTCGAGCTTCCCATGGCTACACCTTC. Translating gives CASSPPTRASHGYTF. The variable domain in full, completed from reference TRBV18 and TRBJ1-2, reads NAGVMQNPRHLVRRRGQEARLRCSPMKGHSHVYWYRQLPEEGLKFMVYLQKENIIDESGMPKERFSAEFPKEGPSILRIQQVVRGDSAAYFCASSPPTRASHGYTFGSGTRLTVV.

The chain uses TRBV11-3 and TRBJ2-1, with 10 bases matching TRBD2. This CDR3 contains 15 residues. Trimming took 8 bases from V and 4 from J; bases not matched to a gene: 8. CDR1 and CDR2 from the germline V gene are SGHNT and YENEEA. The CDR3 region has the DNA TGTGCCAGCGCCAAAAGCGGGAGGGGGTACAATGAGCAGTTCTTC. Its translation: CASAKSGRGYNEQFF.

The chain combines TRBV5-1 with TRBJ2-3, with 8 bases that match TRBD2. The CDR3 is made up of 16 amino acids. Trimming took 0 bases from V and 6 from J; bases not matched to a gene: 9. Germline CDR1 SGHRS, CDR2 YFSETQ. The CDR3 reads CASSLELADLRDTQYF. The CDR3 DNA reads as TGCGCCAGCAGCTTGGAACTAGCGGACCTCCGGGATACGCAGTATTTT. Together with reference TRBV5-1 and TRBJ2-3, the CDR3 gives the full variable domain: KAGVTQTPRYLIKTRGQQVTLSCSPISGHRSVSWYQQTPGQGLQFLFEYFSETQRNKGNFPGRFSGRQFSNSRSEMNVSTLELGDSALYLCASSLELADLRDTQYFGPGTRLTVL.

Concerning this clone: At the DNA level, this CDR3 is encoded by other sequences in the same sample as well. This rearrangement joins TRBV18 to TRBJ2-5; tentatively, D is TRBD1 (5 bases). V was pared by 2 bases and J by 5 bases, with 18 bases between. The CDR3 runs 16 residues. Germline V gene sequence: CDR1 KGHSH, CDR2 LQKENI. The CDR3 sequence is CASSPSSRAGLETQYF. CDR3 in DNA: TGTGCCAGCTCACCATCGAGCAGGGCAGGGTTGGAGACCCAGTACTTC.

V is TRBV18 and J is TRBJ2-1, with no clear D. The V and J ends lost 1 base and 6 bases respectively, with 7 bases between them. This CDR3 spans 13 amino acids. Germline V gives CDR1 KGHSH, CDR2 LQKENI. CDR3 nucleotides: TGTGCCAGCTCACCACTTATGGGCAATGAGCAGTTCTTC. Translating it yields CASSPLMGNEQFF.

The chain joins TRBV2 to TRBJ2-5; D not certain. The CDR3 totals 11 residues. Germline values: CDR1 SNHLY, CDR2 FYNNEI. V was cut by 5 bases and J by 5 bases, with 6 bases left in between. The CDR3 DNA reads TGTGCCAGCAGTCCCGGGGAGACCCAGTACTTC. This gives the protein CASSPGETQYF.

The rearrangement joins TRBV29-1 to TRBJ2-7, with 8 positions matching TRBD2. V was pared by 5 bases and J by 7 bases, with 16 bases of the junction left unmatched. Germline V gene sequence: CDR1 SQVTM, CDR2 ANQGSEA. CDR3 size: 15 residues. The CDR3 protein is CSVLGYRAGVSEQYF. CDR3 nucleotides: TGCAGCGTTCTCGGTTACAGAGCGGGAGTTAGTGAGCAGTACTTC.

This clone is medium-sized in the sample. This chain connects TRBV7-8 to TRBJ2-5, with 12 bases that match TRBD2. Losses at the gene ends were 4 bases for V and 4 bases for J; bases not matched to a gene: 7. The CDR3 is 16 residues long. Per germline, CDR1 SGHVS and CDR2 FQNEAQ. CDR3 region: CASSYDGLAGLETQYF. The CDR3 coding sequence is TGTGCCAGCAGCTATGACGGACTAGCGGGACTAGAGACCCAGTACTTC. The full variable domain, with the rest looked up from reference TRBV7-8 and TRBJ2-5, is GAGVSQSPRYKVAKRGQDVALRCDPISGHVSLFWYQQALGQGPEFLTYFQNEAQLDKSGLPSDRFFAERPEGSVSTLKIQRTQQEDSAVYLCASSYDGLAGLETQYFGPGTRLLVL.

In its sample, this clone ranks as medium-sized. This chain joins TRBV19 and TRBJ1-3; TRBD1 agrees at 10 bases. Germline V CDR1 and CDR2: LNHDA, SQIVND (reference sequence). Germline trimming cut 9 bases from V and 3 bases from J; bases unmatched to any gene: 2. The CDR3 length is 13 residues. The CDR3 here is CASRDRGGNTIYF. The CDR3 DNA reads TGTGCCAGCCGGGACAGGGGTGGAAACACCATATATTTT.

The chain uses TRBV19 and TRBJ2-1; D may be TRBD2 (5 bases). This CDR3 contains 16 residues. The V end lost 1 base, the J end lost 9 bases, and 19 bases lay between the germline ends. Germline V gene data show CDR1 as LNHDA and CDR2 as SQIVND (reference sequence). The CDR3 here is CASSIVSVGTSGEQFF. CDR3 sequence (DNA): TGTGCCAGTAGTATAGTTTCGGTAGGTACAAGCGGTGAGCAGTTCTTC.